This record covers a single T cell receptor (beta chain). Its antigen remains unidentified. No quality values exist for individual bases; no much larger clone is one base distant. No immune events such as infections were documented for the healthy donors during the collection period. Healthy-donor blood repertoires served as a training cohort to calibrate time-dependent variance in a beta-binomial model of T-cell clone differential abundance. There were ten or so healthy donors in the training cohort, of whom 3 were female and 7 were male. On average the donors were approximately 43 years old, and their ages spanned roughly 25 to 65 years. Whole blood, obtained from a commercial supplier, was collected from each healthy donor at three time points spaced approximately two weeks apart. For immunosequencing, genomic DNA was extracted from whole blood that had not been sorted. TCRbeta CDR3 regions were profiled by bias-controlled multiplex PCR amplification of genomic DNA with the immunoSEQ Assay. Per the authors' processing: The absolute abundance of each unique TCRbeta CDR3 region was quantified after sequences were collapsed and filtered. Differential abundance was assessed using a binomial (Fisher-equivalent) model and a beta-binomial model in which time-dependent variance fitted from healthy donors was added. Any clone with fewer than 5 combined templates was excluded, and a clone was called differentially abundant if its Benjamini-Hochberg FDR was below 0.01. In the beta-binomial model, variance was expressed as a function of the total template count across the two samples, in the form v = (b*log(k)+a)^2. Imported from immuneACCESS, the table was reduced by TCRdb to in-frame sequences with V and J called. These copies leave out some clones; in studies compared against another copy, an unresolved V gene accounts for under half, and the cause of the remainder is not known. V and J calls and clone size are as listed in that table; D and trimming were resolved from the DNA. This sample gives over 90,000 clones in total; nearly 90% of them show up just once. The ten top clones hold 5.5% to 6% of the sample.

This record comes from a study of identifying expanded T cells in peripheral blood (dated by TCRdb to the late 2010s). Background on the whole study: Technical replicates were generated by sequencing separate aliquots of the same genomic DNA pool, with four replicates compared pairwise. Study-wide findings and limitations: The beta-binomial model significantly reduced the number of clones called differentially abundant and the false-positive rate across all healthy-donor time intervals. It was expected by the authors that biological variance in healthy repertoires might increase further over much longer intervals, such as months to years. Across all healthy donors, variance in clone template counts between roughly 2-week samples was found to increase significantly with total template count. Between technical replicates the binomial model flagged roughly 1.2 differentially abundant clones, whereas over roughly two weeks the binomial model flagged about 16.4 and over approximately 4 weeks around 18.

This clonotype was sampled from a person aged 18 to 75 in good health. Sequencing was done on a sample of blood.

The CDR3 corresponds to CASSIEGPGLQPQHF. The nucleotide sequence is given as TGTGCCAGTAGTATAGAGGGTCCGGGGCTTCAGCCCCAGCATTTT. This chain joins TRBV19 to TRBJ1-5; the D segment could be TRBD1, given 5 matching bases. V loses 0 bases, J loses 6 bases, and the germline ends lie 12 bases apart. From the cysteine through the phenylalanine, the CDR3 covers 15 amino acids. Left in the record is the CDR3 DNA by itself, 45 bases read in frame from the first base. Reading the germline V gene (reference sequence) gives CDR1 LNHDA and CDR2 SQIVND.